These 14 T cell receptor beta chains came from one sample sequenced in a study of T cell repertoires in cytomegalovirus infection. TCRdb independently ran MiXCR on the reads; one entry per CDR3 protein. This table has around 360,000 distinct CDR3 sequences, about 35% appearing once. These receptors have no identified antigens. Sequenced here: cultured PBMCs, sampled from culture after CMV antigen stimulation. These receptors were obtained from a human donor in good health (CMV status not recorded). Some clones in this sample may be carry-over from other donors' samples.

The rearrangement uses TRBV11-1 and TRBJ1-1, with unresolved D. The CDR3 is 16 residues long. Trimming removed 1 base at V and 1 base at J, with 13 bases between. Germline CDR1 SGHAT, CDR2 FQDESV (reference sequence). The CDR3 DNA sequence: TGTGCCAGCAGCTTAGGCTATGGTTTCGCGAACACTGAAGCTTTCTTT. Translation gives CASSLGYGFANTEAFF.

This clonotype was seen many times. The chain is built from TRBV7-2 and TRBJ1-2; D ambiguous. The V gene lost 2 bases and the J gene lost 10 bases, with 14 bases spanning the gap. Germline CDR1 and CDR2: SGHTA and FQGNSA. The CDR3 runs 13 residues. CDR3 residues: CASSLNLAADYTF. The CDR3 nucleotides read TGTGCCAGCAGCTTAAATTTAGCAGCGGACTACACCTTC.

This clonotype was seen a few times. The chain has TRBV20-1 and TRBJ2-7; TRBD2 matches 7 bases. The CDR3 sequence is 14 residues long. Losses at the gene ends were 0 bases for V and 7 bases for J; bases not matched to a gene: 9. The germline V gene encodes CDR1 DFQATT and CDR2 SNEGSKA (reference sequence). The DNA of the CDR3 is TGCAGTGCTAGAGATTGGGCGGGAGAGGGAGAGCAGTACTTC. Its translation: CSARDWAGEGEQYF.

As concerns this clonotype: One end of the junction is discordant with germline, which a read error may explain. The genes are TRBV2 and TRBJ2-7; 8 bases are a match to TRBD1. The germline gives CDR1 SNHLY, CDR2 FYNNEI. The CDR3 runs 15 residues. The CDR3 bases are TGTGCCAGCAGGGAAGGTTACGGACAGGGCAACGAGCAGTACTTC. It encodes CASREGYGQGNEQYF.

The rearrangement links TRBV6-1 to TRBJ2-7, with D unresolved. This CDR3 is built from 12 residues. Germline V gene sequence: CDR1 MNHNS, CDR2 SASEGT. V lost 5 bases and J lost 5, with 10 bases in between. DNA for the CDR3: TGTGCCAGCAGTCAGACCAGAAACGAGCAGTACTTC. This translates into CASSQTRNEQYF.

V is TRBV6-2 or TRBV6-3 and J is TRBJ2-1; D may be TRBD2 (5 bases). The CDR3 spans 11 residues. Germline CDR1 is MNHEY and CDR2 is SVGEGT. Trimming took off 8 bases at V and 6 bases at J, with 8 bases between the two ends. CDR3 sequence reads: CASGRLNEQFF. CDR3 sequence (DNA): TGTGCCAGCGGGAGACTCAATGAGCAGTTCTTC.

The rearrangement uses TRBV19 and TRBJ2-3, with D unclear. The CDR3 is 16 amino acids. The germline CDR1 and CDR2 sequences are LNHDA and SQIVND (reference sequence). V gave up 2 bases and J gave up 10 bases, with 22 bases separating them. DNA of the CDR3: TGTGCCAGTAGTATACTGTCTTCACTGGAATTAGGTTCGCAGTATTTT. Translation gives CASSILSSLELGSQYF.

This clonotype was seen more than once but under ten times. The V and J genes are TRBV4-2 and TRBJ2-7, with 10 bases identical to TRBD2. CDR1 and CDR2 (germline): LGHNA, YNFKEQ. V was pared by 1 base and J by 3 bases, with 15 bases of the junction left unmatched. This CDR3 spans 19 amino acids. The CDR3 bases are TGTGCCAGCAGCCAAGCTCTCGCGTCTAGCGGGAGAAAGGACTACGAGCAGTACTTC. Its translation is CASSQALASSGRKDYEQYF.

This chain links TRBV12-3 or TRBV12-4 with TRBJ1-4; D gene ambiguous. Trimming took off 5 bases at V and 7 bases at J, with 17 bases between the two ends. The CDR3 loop spans 15 amino acids. The CDR3: CASSPTGIMGEKLFF. The CDR3 bases are TGTGCCAGCAGTCCTACCGGGATTATGGGTGAAAAACTGTTTTTT.

The CDR3 region has the DNA TGCAGTGCTAGTATACCGGGAGGGATGTACAATGAGCAGTTCTTC. It translates to CSASIPGGMYNEQFF. This chain links TRBV20-1 with TRBJ2-1; 8 nucleotides agree with TRBD2. Per germline, CDR1 DFQATT and CDR2 SNEGSKA (reference sequence). This CDR3 region has 15 residues. Unmatched junction bases numbered 8, after V lost 3 bases and J lost 4 bases.

This clonotype came up a few times. This chain connects TRBV5-4 to TRBJ2-3; perhaps TRBD2 as D (5 bases). The V and J ends lost 0 bases and 3 bases respectively, with 17 bases between them. The CDR3 runs to 17 residues. Germline CDR1 reads SGHNT; CDR2 reads YYREEE (reference sequence). CDR3 region: CASSLAKAGSGTDTQYF. For the CDR3, the DNA is TGTGCCAGCAGCTTGGCCAAGGCGGGCTCGGGGACAGATACGCAGTATTTT.

This rearrangement joins TRBV5-4 to TRBJ2-7; 7 nucleotides match TRBD1. Per the germline V gene, CDR1 is SGHNT and CDR2 is YYREEE (reference sequence). Losses at the gene ends were 2 bases for V and 3 bases for J; bases not matched to a gene: 14. The CDR3 is made up of 17 amino acids. CDR3 region: CASSLPTGDEGDYEQYF. DNA for the CDR3: TGTGCCAGCAGCTTACCCACAGGGGACGAGGGGGACTACGAGCAGTACTTC.

J is TRBJ2-1 and V is TRBV24-1; 9 nucleotides line up with TRBD1. The CDR3 extends over 14 amino acids. Trimming at V came to 1 base and at J to 8 bases, leaving 2 bases not matched to a gene. CDR1 is KGHDR and CDR2 is SFDVKD in the germline V gene. CDR3 sequence: CATSDFRDRDEQFF. In DNA, the CDR3 is TGTGCCACCAGTGATTTTCGGGACAGGGATGAGCAGTTCTTC.

The DNA for the CDR3 is TGTGCCAGCAGTTTGGCAAGTTATAGGCGGACGGTCTACGAGCAGTACTTC. Its protein product is CASSLASYRRTVYEQYF. This sequence joins TRBV27 and TRBJ2-7; no clear D. The CDR3 is 17 amino acids. CDR1 and CDR2 from the germline V gene are MNHEY and SMNVEV (reference sequence). The ends were cut back, 3 bases at V and 3 bases at J, with 21 bases in the middle.